The rows below give T cell receptor beta chains drawn from one sample of a study of blood T cell repertoires in COVID-19. The data were produced by immunoSEQ multiplex PCR, yet TCRdb's version contains in-frame clones alone and is incomplete. In the table there are about 500,000 clones, about 88% of which are singletons. Specimen: peripheral blood. All receptors derive from a woman aged 50 to 65 with COVID-19, enrolled during active disease. CDR3s include the opening cysteine and the closing phenylalanine or tryptophan. D genes are given only for firm matches. Not all rows give a size; the values are once, few, many and, for expanded clones, a class.

j_call d_call clone_size v_call cdr3_aa cdr3_nt
TRBJ1-2 TRBD1 . TRBV2 CAGGQGADYGYTF TGTGCCGGGGGACAGGGGGCTGACTATGGCTACACCTTC
TRBJ2-7 . . TRBV5-6 CASSLFGGNSYEQYF TGTGCCAGCAGCTTGTTTGGCGGTAACTCCTACGAGCAGTACTTC
TRBJ2-3 . . TRBV10-1 CASSVSRGPSDTQYF TGCGCCAGCAGTGTCTCGCGGGGACCGTCAGATACGCAGTATTTT
TRBJ2-1 . . TRBV27 CASSLSSRDNNEQFF TGTGCCAGCAGTTTATCCTCCAGGGACAATAATGAGCAGTTCTTC
TRBJ2-3 TRBD2 once TRBV7-9 CASSRRRLLAGGKSDTQYF TGTGCCAGCAGCCGACGCCGCCTACTAGCGGGGGGGAAGTCAGATACGCAGTATTTT
TRBJ2-2 . . TRBV7-8 CASSSRGGRGELFF TGTGCCAGCAGCTCGCGGGGAGGCCGCGGGGAGCTGTTTTTT
TRBJ2-3 TRBD2 . TRBV9 CASSVATSGGLYTDTQYF TGTGCCAGCAGCGTAGCTACGAGCGGGGGGCTGTACACAGATACGCAGTATTTT
TRBJ1-1 TRBD1 . TRBV28 CASRTPGQTNTEAFF TGTGCCAGCAGAACCCCGGGACAGACGAACACTGAAGCTTTCTTT
TRBJ1-2 . . TRBV15 CATSYSIRGTNRGYGYTF TGTGCCACCAGCTATTCTATAAGGGGGACAAATCGAGGCTATGGCTACACCTTC
TRBJ1-1 TRBD1 many TRBV25-1 CASQRSGTGFSTEAFF TGTGCCAGCCAAAGATCCGGGACAGGGTTTTCGACTGAAGCTTTCTTT
TRBJ2-2 . once TRBV7-9 CASSFGTSDGELFF TGTGCCAGCAGCTTCGGGACTTCCGACGGGGAGCTGTTTTTT
TRBJ1-3 . few TRBV30 CAWARRKRSGNTIYF TGTGCCTGGGCCAGGAGGAAAAGGTCTGGAAACACCATATATTTT
TRBJ2-5 . . TRBV11-2 CASSGTSEGTQYF TGTGCCAGCAGCGGTACCTCAGAGGGGACCCAGTACTTC
TRBJ1-2 . . TRBV6-5 CAGGYLYGYTF TGTGCGGGGGGATATCTTTATGGCTACACCTTC
TRBJ2-3 . . TRBV4-1 CASSQTPRGNTQYF TGCGCCAGCAGCCAAACCCCCCGGGGAAATACGCAGTATTTT
TRBJ1-1 . . TRBV27 CASSLNGPNTEAFF TGTGCCAGCAGTTTAAATGGGCCGAACACTGAAGCTTTCTTT
TRBJ2-5 TRBD1 once TRBV19 CASSNIEGTAQETQYF TGTGCCAGTAGTAATATTGAGGGGACAGCTCAAGAGACCCAGTACTTC
TRBJ2-4 . few TRBV29-1 CSVQEGNIQYF TGCAGCGTTCAGGAGGGAAACATTCAGTACTTC
TRBJ1-1 . . TRBV6-4 CASSDSVFVNTEAFF TGTGCCAGCAGTGACTCCGTTTTTGTGAACACTGAAGCTTTCTTT
TRBJ1-1 TRBD1 . TRBV18 CASSPDRGSTEAFF TGTGCCAGCTCACCCGACAGGGGTAGCACTGAAGCTTTCTTT
TRBJ2-1 . . TRBV9 CASSTPRDTSSDNNEQFF TGTGCCAGCAGCACCCCTCGGGACACATCATCTGATAACAATGAGCAGTTCTTC
TRBJ1-2 TRBD1 . TRBV4-2 CASSQGGQGDGYTF TGTGCCAGCAGCCAAGGAGGACAGGGTGATGGCTACACCTTC
TRBJ2-7 . . TRBV5-5 CASSADQGFEQYF TGTGCCAGCAGCGCAGACCAGGGTTTCGAGCAGTACTTC
TRBJ2-7 . . TRBV9 CASSRGGTYEQYF TGTGCCAGCTCTCGCGGGGGCACCTACGAGCAGTACTTC
TRBJ1-3 . . TRBV7-9 CASSLTGTSGNTIYF TGTGCCAGCAGCTTGACGGGAACCTCGGGAAACACCATATATTTT
TRBJ2-7 TRBD1 . TRBV5-1 CASSDGRGRYEQYF TGCGCCAGCAGTGACGGTAGGGGGCGGTACGAGCAGTACTTC
TRBJ2-6 TRBD1 . TRBV27 CASRGQGFSGANVLTF TGTGCCAGCAGGGGACAGGGGTTCTCTGGGGCCAACGTCCTGACTTTC
TRBJ2-3 TRBD2 once TRBV20-1 CSASWLAGGIKGTQYF TGCAGTGCTAGTTGGCTAGCGGGGGGGATTAAGGGGACGCAGTATTTT
TRBJ1-5 . . TRBV27 CASSGEGRGAGSNQPQHF TGTGCCAGCAGTGGGGAAGGAAGGGGCGCAGGCAGCAATCAGCCCCAGCATTTT
TRBJ2-2 . . TRBV5-8 CASSRTGELFF TGTGCCAGCAGCCGGACCGGGGAGCTGTTTTTT
TRBJ2-7 TRBD2 . TRBV20-1 CSVERGDEQYF TGCAGTGTCGAGCGGGGGGACGAGCAGTACTTC
TRBJ1-4 . . TRBV5-1 CASSLDRREKLFF TGCGCCAGCAGCTTGGACAGGCGTGAAAAACTGTTTTTT
TRBJ1-1 . . TRBV7-8 CASSPRDLRAFF TGTGCCAGCAGCCCCAGGGACTTGCGGGCTTTCTTT
TRBJ2-5 . . TRBV24-1 CATSDGQSPQYF TGTGCCACCAGTGATGGACAGTCACCCCAGTACTTC
TRBJ2-3 TRBD2 . TRBV7-2 CASSLVFPSGDGDTQYF TGTGCCAGCAGCTTAGTATTTCCTAGCGGGGATGGGGATACGCAGTATTTT
TRBJ1-4 . . TRBV2 CASSTGTQATNEKLFF TGTGCCAGCAGTACCGGGACACAGGCAACTAATGAAAAACTGTTTTTT
TRBJ2-7 TRBD1 . TRBV27 CASSTNRQGGAHEQYF TGTGCCAGCAGTACCAATAGACAGGGGGGAGCCCACGAGCAGTACTTC
TRBJ1-3 . . TRBV30 CAWHQLASGNTIYF TGTGCCTGGCATCAACTCGCCTCTGGAAACACCATATATTTT
TRBJ2-1 TRBD2 . TRBV9 CASSKLAGGYNEQFF TGTGCCAGCAGCAAACTAGCGGGGGGTTACAATGAGCAGTTCTTC
TRBJ1-5 . . TRBV7-8 CASSPPTANQPQHF TGTGCCAGCAGCCCGCCGACAGCAAATCAGCCCCAGCATTTT
TRBJ1-4 . . TRBV19 CASSMTENEKLFF TGTGCCAGTAGTATGACGGAGAATGAAAAACTGTTTTTT
TRBJ1-4 TRBD1 . TRBV28 CASSWSRQGDEKLFF TGTGCCAGCAGTTGGTCCCGACAGGGGGATGAAAAACTGTTTTTT
TRBJ2-7 TRBD2 . TRBV6-5 CASSYSGGPIYEQYF TGTGCCAGCAGTTATTCGGGAGGACCAATTTACGAGCAGTACTTC
TRBJ2-6 TRBD2 . TRBV10-3 CAISDRGGQSGANVLTF TGTGCCATCAGTGACCGGGGGGGCCAGTCTGGGGCCAACGTCCTGACTTTC
TRBJ1-2 . once TRBV9 CASTSGSGGYTF TGTGCCAGCACCAGCGGTTCTGGAGGCTACACCTTC
TRBJ1-2 TRBD1 . TRBV18 CASSHNRGSEGYTF TGTGCCAGCTCACACAACAGGGGGTCGGAGGGCTACACCTTC
TRBJ1-3 . . TRBV18 CASSPDKGPGNTIYF TGTGCCAGCTCACCGGACAAGGGTCCTGGAAACACCATATATTTT
TRBJ2-1 TRBD1 . TRBV9 CASSSYRGVKSNEQFF TGTGCCAGCAGCTCTTACAGGGGAGTGAAATCCAATGAGCAGTTCTTC
TRBJ2-7 TRBD1 . TRBV11-2 CASSPGQGAYEQYF TGTGCCAGCAGCCCGGGACAGGGAGCCTACGAGCAGTACTTC
TRBJ1-5 . . TRBV10-3 CAIGGGSNQPQHF TGTGCCATCGGGGGGGGTAGCAATCAGCCCCAGCATTTT
TRBJ1-5 . few TRBV2 CASSEDQAVNQPQHF TGTGCCAGCAGTGAAGACCAGGCAGTTAATCAGCCCCAGCATTTT